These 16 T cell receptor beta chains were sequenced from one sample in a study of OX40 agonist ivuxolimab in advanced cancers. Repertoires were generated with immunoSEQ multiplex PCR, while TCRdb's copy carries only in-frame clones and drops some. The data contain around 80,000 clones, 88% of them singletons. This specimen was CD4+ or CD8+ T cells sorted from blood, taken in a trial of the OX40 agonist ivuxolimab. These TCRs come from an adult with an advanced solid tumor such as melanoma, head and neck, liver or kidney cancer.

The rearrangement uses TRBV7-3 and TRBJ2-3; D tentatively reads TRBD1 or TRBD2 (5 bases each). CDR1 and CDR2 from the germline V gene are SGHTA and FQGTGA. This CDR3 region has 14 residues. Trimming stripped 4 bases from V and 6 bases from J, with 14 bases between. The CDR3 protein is CASSYGTTADTQYF. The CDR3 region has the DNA TGTGCCAGCAGCTATGGGACCACAGCGGATACGCAGTATTTT.

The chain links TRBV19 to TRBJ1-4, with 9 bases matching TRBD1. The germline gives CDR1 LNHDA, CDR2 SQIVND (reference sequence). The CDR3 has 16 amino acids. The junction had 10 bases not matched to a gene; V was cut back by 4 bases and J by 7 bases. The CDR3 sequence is CASSSPTGGGREKLFF. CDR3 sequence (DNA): TGTGCCAGTAGTAGCCCAACAGGGGGCGGACGTGAAAAACTGTTTTTT. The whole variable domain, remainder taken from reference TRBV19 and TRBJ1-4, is DGGITQSPKYLFRKEGQNVTLSCEQNLNHDAMYWYRQDPGQGLRLIYYSQIVNDFQKGDIAEGYSVSREKKESFPLTVTSAQKNPTAFYLCASSSPTGGGREKLFFGSGTQLSVL.

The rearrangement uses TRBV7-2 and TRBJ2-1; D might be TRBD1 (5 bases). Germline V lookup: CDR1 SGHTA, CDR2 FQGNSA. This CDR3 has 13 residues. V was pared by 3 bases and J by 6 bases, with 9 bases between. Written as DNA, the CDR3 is TGTGCCAGCAGCTTTTATAGGGGCAATGAGCAGTTCTTC. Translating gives CASSFYRGNEQFF.

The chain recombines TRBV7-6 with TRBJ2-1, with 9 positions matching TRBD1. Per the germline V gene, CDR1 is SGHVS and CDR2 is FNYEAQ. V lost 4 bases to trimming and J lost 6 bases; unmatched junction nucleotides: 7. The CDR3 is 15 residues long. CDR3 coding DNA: TGTGCCAGCAGCTCGGACAGGGGTAGGTTCAATGAGCAGTTCTTC. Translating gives CASSSDRGRFNEQFF.

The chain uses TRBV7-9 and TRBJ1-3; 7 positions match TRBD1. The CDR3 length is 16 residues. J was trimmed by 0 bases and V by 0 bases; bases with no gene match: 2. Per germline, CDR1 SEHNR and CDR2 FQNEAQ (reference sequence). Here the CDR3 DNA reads TGTGCCAGCAGCTTAGCGGGACAGTTCTCTGGAAACACCATATATTTT. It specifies CASSLAGQFSGNTIYF.

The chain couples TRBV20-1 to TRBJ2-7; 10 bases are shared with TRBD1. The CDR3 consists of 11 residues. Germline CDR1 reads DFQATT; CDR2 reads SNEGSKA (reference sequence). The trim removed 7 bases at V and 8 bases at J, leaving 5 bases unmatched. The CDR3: CSGTGGKKQYF. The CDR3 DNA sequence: TGCAGTGGGACAGGGGGAAAAAAGCAGTACTTC.

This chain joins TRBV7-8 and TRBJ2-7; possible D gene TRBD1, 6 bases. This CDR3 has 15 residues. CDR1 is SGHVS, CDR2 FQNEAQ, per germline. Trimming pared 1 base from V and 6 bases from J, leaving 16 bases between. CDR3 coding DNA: TGTGCCAGCAGCTTAGTCAGGGGCCCTACGGGCGAGCAGTACTTC. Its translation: CASSLVRGPTGEQYF.

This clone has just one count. The CDR3 spells CASSTRQGSYEQYF. The CDR3, as DNA: TGCGCCAGCAGCACCCGACAGGGAAGCTACGAGCAGTACTTC. The V and J genes are TRBV5-1 and TRBJ2-7; 7 positions agree with TRBD1. This CDR3 is built from 14 residues. The germline CDR1 and CDR2 sequences are SGHRS and YFSETQ. The V gene end was trimmed by 4 bases and the J gene end by 3 bases; junction bases not matched to a gene: 7.

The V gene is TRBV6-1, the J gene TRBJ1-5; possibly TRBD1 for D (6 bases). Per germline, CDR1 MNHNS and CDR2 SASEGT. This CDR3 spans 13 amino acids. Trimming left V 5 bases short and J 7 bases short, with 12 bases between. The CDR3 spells CASSPGVGQPQHF. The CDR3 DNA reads TGTGCCAGCAGTCCAGGGGTGGGACAGCCCCAGCATTTT.

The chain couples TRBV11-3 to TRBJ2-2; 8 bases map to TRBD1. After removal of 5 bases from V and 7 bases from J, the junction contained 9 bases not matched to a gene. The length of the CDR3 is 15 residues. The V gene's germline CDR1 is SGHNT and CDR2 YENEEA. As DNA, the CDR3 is TGTGCCAGCAGCCAGGGGGCACTAGTCGGCGGGGAGCTGTTTTTT. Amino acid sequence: CASSQGALVGGELFF.

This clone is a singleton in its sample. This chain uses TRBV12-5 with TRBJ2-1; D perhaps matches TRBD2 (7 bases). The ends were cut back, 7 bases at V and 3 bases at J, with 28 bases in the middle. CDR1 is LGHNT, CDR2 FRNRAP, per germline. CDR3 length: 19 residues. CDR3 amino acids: CASAPTGGEGGTYYNEQFF. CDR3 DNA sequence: TGTGCTAGTGCCCCCACCGGCGGGGAGGGGGGGACCTACTACAATGAGCAGTTCTTC.

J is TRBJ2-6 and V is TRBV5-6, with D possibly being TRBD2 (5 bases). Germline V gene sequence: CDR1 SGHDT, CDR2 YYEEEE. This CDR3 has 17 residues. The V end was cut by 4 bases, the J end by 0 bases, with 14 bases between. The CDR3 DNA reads TGTGCCAGCAGCCTGGGGAGCGTCCGCTCTGGGGCCAACGTCCTGACTTTC. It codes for CASSLGSVRSGANVLTF.

The CDR3 region has the DNA TGCAGTGCGAGGGGGAACGAGCAGTACTTC. This codes for CSARGNEQYF. V gene TRBV20-1 combines with J gene TRBJ2-7; tentative D call: TRBD1 (6 bases). This CDR3 has 10 amino acids. Looked up from germline, CDR1 is DFQATT and CDR2 is SNEGSKA (reference sequence). The V end lost 6 bases, the J end lost 5 bases, and 8 bases lay between the germline ends.

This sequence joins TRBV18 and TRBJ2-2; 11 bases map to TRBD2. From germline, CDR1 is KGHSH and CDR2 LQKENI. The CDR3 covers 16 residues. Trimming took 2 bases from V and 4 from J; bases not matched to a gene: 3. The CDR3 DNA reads TGTGCCAGCTCACCAGGACTAGCGGGTTTCACCGGGGAGCTGTTTTTT. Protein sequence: CASSPGLAGFTGELFF.

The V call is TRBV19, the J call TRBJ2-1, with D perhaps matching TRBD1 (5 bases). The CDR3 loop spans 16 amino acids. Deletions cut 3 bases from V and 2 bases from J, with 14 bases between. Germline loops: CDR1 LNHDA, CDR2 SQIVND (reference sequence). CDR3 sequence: CASSMTVRGAYNEQFF. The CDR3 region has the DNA TGTGCCAGTAGTATGACAGTCCGCGGAGCCTACAATGAGCAGTTCTTC.

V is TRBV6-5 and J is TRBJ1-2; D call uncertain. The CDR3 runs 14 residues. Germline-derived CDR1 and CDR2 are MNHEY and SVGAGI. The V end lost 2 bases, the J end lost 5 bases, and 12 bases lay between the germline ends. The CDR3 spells CASSYRGIGYGYTF. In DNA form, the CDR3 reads TGTGCCAGCAGTTACAGAGGGATTGGGTATGGCTACACCTTC.